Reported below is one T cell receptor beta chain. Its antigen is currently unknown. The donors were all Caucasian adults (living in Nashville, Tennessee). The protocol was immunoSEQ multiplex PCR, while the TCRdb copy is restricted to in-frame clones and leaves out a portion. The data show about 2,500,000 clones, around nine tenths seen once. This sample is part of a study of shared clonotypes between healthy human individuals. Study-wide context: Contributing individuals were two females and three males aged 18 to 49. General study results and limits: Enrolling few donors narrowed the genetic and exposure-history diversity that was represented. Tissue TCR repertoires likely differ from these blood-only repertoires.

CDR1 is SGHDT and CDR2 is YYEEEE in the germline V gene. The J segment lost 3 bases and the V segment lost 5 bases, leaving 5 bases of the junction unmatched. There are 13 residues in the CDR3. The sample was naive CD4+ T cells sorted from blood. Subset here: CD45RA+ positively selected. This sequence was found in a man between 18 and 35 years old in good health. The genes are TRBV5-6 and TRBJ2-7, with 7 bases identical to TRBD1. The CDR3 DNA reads TGTGCCAGCAGGAAGGGACAGAGCTACGAGCAGTACTTC. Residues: CASRKGQSYEQYF.